A selection of T cell receptor beta chains follows, all from one sample in a study of blood T cell repertoires in COVID-19. Assay: immunoSEQ multiplex PCR; the TCRdb copy retains only in-frame clones and omits some. Seen here are about 190,000 clones, around four fifths observed once, and the top ten hold around 21%. Sequenced sample: peripheral blood. These receptor sequences come from a human donor in a cohort sampled during active COVID-19. CDR3s include the opening cysteine and the closing phenylalanine or tryptophan. A D gene is named only where the DNA matches it firmly. Clone sizes are given selectively: once, few, many, or a class where the clone is expanded.

>TRBD2|TRBV29-1|.|TRBJ2-5
CSVESGDRETQYF
TGCAGCGTTGAAAGCGGGGATCGGGAGACCCAGTACTTC
>.|TRBV3-1/TRBV3-2|.|TRBJ2-5
CASSQEVPAVQETQYF
TGTGCCAGCAGCCAAGAGGTGCCAGCGGTCCAAGAGACCCAGTACTTC
>.|TRBV6-1|few|TRBJ1-5
CASSASTGRYSNQPQHF
TGTGCCAGCAGTGCTAGTACAGGAAGATATAGCAATCAGCCCCAGCATTTT
>TRBD2|TRBV7-3|few|TRBJ2-1
CASSIYSGSYNEQFF
TGTGCCAGCAGCATATATAGCGGGTCCTACAATGAGCAGTTCTTC
>.|TRBV28|.|TRBJ2-5
CASGRETQYF
TGTGCCAGCGGGCGAGAGACCCAGTACTTC
>.|TRBV7-9|.|TRBJ1-1
CASSLVWGSGRDDTEAFF
TGTGCCAGCAGCTTAGTTTGGGGATCAGGGCGTGACGACACTGAAGCTTTCTTT
>.|TRBV2|.|TRBJ2-7
CASAGRPYEQYF
TGTGCCAGTGCAGGTCGGCCCTACGAGCAGTACTTC
>TRBD1|TRBV10-3|.|TRBJ1-1
CAISGTGMGTEAFF
TGTGCCATCAGTGGGACAGGAATGGGTACTGAAGCTTTCTTT
>.|TRBV7-9|.|TRBJ1-1
CASSLDNGGGRVRFF
TGTGCCAGCAGCTTAGATAACGGTGGTGGGAGGGTTCGGTTCTTT
>.|TRBV7-7|.|TRBJ2-3
CASSLGPGATDTQYF
TGTGCTAGCAGCTTAGGGCCAGGGGCTACAGATACGCAGTATTTT
>.|TRBV4-1|.|TRBJ1-2
CASSQEEGSNYGYTF
TGCGCCAGCAGCCAAGAGGAGGGCAGCAACTATGGCTACACCTTC
>.|TRBV11-3|.|TRBJ1-1
CASSLGGGNTEAFF
TGTGCCAGCAGCTTAGGGGGCGGGAACACTGAAGCTTTCTTT
>TRBD1|TRBV30|.|TRBJ1-6
CAGIRDSSYNSPLHF
TGTGCCGGTATCCGGGACAGCTCCTATAATTCACCCCTCCACTTT
>TRBD1|TRBV28|.|TRBJ1-4
CASRRGFQGAFGEKLFF
TGTGCCAGCCGTAGGGGGTTCCAGGGGGCCTTTGGGGAAAAACTGTTTTTT
>.|TRBV7-9|few|TRBJ1-1
CASSSNPGVMMNTEAFF
TGTGCCAGCAGCTCAAACCCAGGGGTCATGATGAACACTGAAGCTTTCTTT
>TRBD1|TRBV6-1|.|TRBJ1-5
CASSEAQGWNQPQHF
TGTGCCAGCAGTGAAGCACAGGGGTGGAATCAGCCCCAGCATTTT
>.|TRBV7-4|.|TRBJ1-1
CASSEWGVGAFF
TGTGCCAGCAGTGAATGGGGGGTAGGAGCTTTCTTT
>.|TRBV7-9|once|TRBJ2-3
CASSLPPTGFTDTQYF
TGTGCCAGCAGCTTACCACCTACAGGGTTTACAGATACGCAGTATTTT
>.|TRBV7-2|.|TRBJ1-1
CASSIFREDRPWAFF
TGTGCCAGCAGCATATTCAGGGAAGACCGCCCTTGGGCTTTCTTT
>TRBD1|TRBV28|.|TRBJ1-4
CAIPDRGQGKLFF
TGTGCCATCCCAGACAGGGGACAAGGAAAACTGTTTTTT
>TRBD2|TRBV29-1|.|TRBJ2-5
CSGTSGGGRETQYF
TGCAGCGGGACTAGCGGGGGAGGAAGAGAGACCCAGTACTTC
>.|TRBV19|.|TRBJ2-1
CASSRGQYNEQFF
TGTGCCAGTAGTCGAGGCCAATACAATGAGCAGTTCTTC
>.|TRBV28|.|TRBJ2-2
CASSLGRVTGELFF
TGTGCCAGCAGTTTGGGCAGGGTCACCGGGGAGCTGTTTTTT
>.|TRBV6-2/TRBV6-3|.|TRBJ1-5
CASSYGWTTEPQHF
TGTGCCAGCAGTTACGGATGGACAACGGAGCCCCAGCATTTT
>.|TRBV6-5|.|TRBJ2-2
CASSYSQGVTGELFF
TGTGCCAGCAGTTACTCTCAGGGCGTCACCGGGGAGCTGTTTTTT
>.|TRBV5-1|.|TRBJ2-3
CASRDRDYTDTQYF
TGCGCCAGCAGGGACAGGGACTACACAGATACGCAGTATTTT
>.|TRBV7-2|.|TRBJ2-1
CASSLEYGHPNNEQFF
TGTGCCAGCAGCTTAGAATACGGACACCCAAACAATGAGCAGTTCTTC
>TRBD1|TRBV12-3/TRBV12-4|.|TRBJ1-3
CASTGDRGNTIYF
TGTGCCAGCACCGGGGACAGAGGAAACACCATATATTTT
>.|TRBV14|.|TRBJ1-2
CASSQQLGQPYGYTF
TGTGCCAGCAGCCAGCAATTAGGACAGCCCTATGGCTACACCTTC
>.|TRBV4-2|few|TRBJ1-5
CASSQTAYSNQPQHF
TGTGCCAGCAGCCAGACAGCCTATAGCAATCAGCCCCAGCATTTT
>.|TRBV2|.|TRBJ2-7
CASSRDSYEQYF
TGTGCCAGCAGCAGGGACTCCTACGAGCAGTACTTC
>.|TRBV6-5|.|TRBJ2-5
CASAGTESRETQYF
TGTGCCAGCGCGGGGACCGAGAGTCGGGAGACCCAGTACTTC
>.|TRBV13|.|TRBJ1-3
CASSIQGVAIYF
TGTGCCAGCAGCATACAGGGAGTTGCCATATATTTT
>.|TRBV19|few|TRBJ1-4
CASGVTGEKLFF
TGTGCCAGTGGGGTAACAGGTGAAAAACTGTTTTTT
>.|TRBV15|.|TRBJ1-4
CATSRGATNEKLFF
TGTGCCACCAGCAGAGGAGCAACTAATGAAAAACTGTTTTTT
>TRBD1|TRBV10-3|.|TRBJ2-7
CAIRPGQSSSYEQYF
TGTGCCATAAGACCGGGACAGTCTAGCTCCTACGAGCAGTACTTC
>.|TRBV30|.|TRBJ1-3
CAWSVAGPGNTIYF
TGTGCCTGGAGTGTTGCAGGGCCTGGAAACACCATATATTTT
>.|TRBV5-1|.|TRBJ2-5
CASSFSAGQETQYF
TGCGCCAGCAGCTTCTCAGCGGGCCAAGAGACCCAGTACTTC
>.|TRBV4-1|.|TRBJ2-5
CASSQVTAADQYF
TGCGCCAGCAGCCAAGTCACCGCTGCGGACCAGTACTTC
>.|TRBV6-4|.|TRBJ2-6
CASSNTARAVASGANVLTF
TGTGCCAGCAGTAACACCGCCAGGGCTGTTGCGTCTGGGGCCAACGTCCTGACTTTC
>TRBD2|TRBV7-9|.|TRBJ2-3
CASSSGTRVGDTQYF
TGTGCCAGCAGCTCAGGGACTAGGGTGGGAGATACGCAGTATTTT
>TRBD2|TRBV18|once|TRBJ2-1
CASSPALGEGQFF
TGTGCCAGCTCACCTGCACTGGGGGAGGGGCAGTTCTTC
>TRBD2|TRBV7-7|.|TRBJ2-2
CASSSLAGGNTGELFF
TGTGCTAGCAGCTCGCTAGCGGGGGGGAACACCGGGGAGCTGTTTTTT
>.|TRBV27|.|TRBJ2-2
CASTGRGGGELFF
TGTGCCAGCACGGGGCGGGGTGGCGGGGAGCTGTTTTTT
>.|TRBV3-1/TRBV3-2|.|TRBJ1-1
CASSQEPGAGNTEAFF
TGTGCCAGCAGCCAAGAACCCGGCGCAGGGAACACTGAAGCTTTCTTT
>.|TRBV7-7|.|TRBJ1-1
CASSVNRNTEAFF
TGTGCTAGCAGCGTAAACAGGAACACTGAAGCTTTCTTT